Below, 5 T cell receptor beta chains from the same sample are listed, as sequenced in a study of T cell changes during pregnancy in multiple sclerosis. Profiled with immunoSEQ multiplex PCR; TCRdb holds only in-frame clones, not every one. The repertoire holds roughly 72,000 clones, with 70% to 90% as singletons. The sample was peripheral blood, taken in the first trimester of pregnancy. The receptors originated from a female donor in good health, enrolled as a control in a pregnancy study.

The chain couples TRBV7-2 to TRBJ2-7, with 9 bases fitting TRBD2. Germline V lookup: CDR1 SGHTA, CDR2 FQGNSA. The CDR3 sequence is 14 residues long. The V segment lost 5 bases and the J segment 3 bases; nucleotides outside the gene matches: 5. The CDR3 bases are TGTGCCAGCAGCCGCGGGGGGGCCGTCTACGAGCAGTACTTC. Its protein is CASSRGGAVYEQYF.

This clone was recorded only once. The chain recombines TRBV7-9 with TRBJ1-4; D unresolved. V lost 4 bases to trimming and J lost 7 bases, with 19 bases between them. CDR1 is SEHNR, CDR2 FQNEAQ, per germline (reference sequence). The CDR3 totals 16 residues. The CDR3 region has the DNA TGTGCCAGCAGCTCCTGGTTGGAGCACCGGGGTGAAAAACTGTTTTTT. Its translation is CASSSWLEHRGEKLFF. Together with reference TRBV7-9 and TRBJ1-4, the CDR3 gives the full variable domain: DTGVSQNPRHKITKRGQNVTFRCDPISEHNRLYWYRQTLGQGPEFLTYFQNEAQLEKSRLLSDRFSAERPKGSFSTLEIQRTEQGDSAMYLCASSSWLEHRGEKLFFGSGTQLSVL.

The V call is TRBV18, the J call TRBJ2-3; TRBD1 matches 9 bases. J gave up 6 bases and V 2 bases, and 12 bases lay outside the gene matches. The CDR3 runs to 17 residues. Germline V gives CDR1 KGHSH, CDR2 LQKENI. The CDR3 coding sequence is TGTGCCAGCTCACCAATCAGGTTGGACAGGGGTGTGGATACGCAGTATTTT. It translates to CASSPIRLDRGVDTQYF.

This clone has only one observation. The CDR3 region is CASSPAYEQYF. CDR3 bases: TGTGCCAGCAGTCCCGCCTACGAGCAGTACTTC. V usage is TRBV28 and J usage is TRBJ2-7, with no clear D. Germline V gene sequence: CDR1 MDHEN, CDR2 SYDVKM. This CDR3 has 11 residues. V lost 5 bases and J 2 bases, leaving 4 bases between the germline ends.

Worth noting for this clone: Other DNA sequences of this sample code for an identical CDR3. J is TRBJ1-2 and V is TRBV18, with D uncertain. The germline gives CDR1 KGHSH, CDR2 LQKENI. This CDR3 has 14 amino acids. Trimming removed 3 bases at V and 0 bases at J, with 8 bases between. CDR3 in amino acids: CASSPGGSNYGYTF. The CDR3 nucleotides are TGTGCCAGCTCACCGGGAGGTTCTAACTATGGCTACACCTTC. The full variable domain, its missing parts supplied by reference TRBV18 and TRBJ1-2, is NAGVMQNPRHLVRRRGQEARLRCSPMKGHSHVYWYRQLPEEGLKFMVYLQKENIIDESGMPKERFSAEFPKEGPSILRIQQVVRGDSAAYFCASSPGGSNYGYTFGSGTRLTVV.